The rows below give T cell receptor beta chains drawn from one sample of a study of T-cell memory formation after mild COVID-19. One entry per CDR3 protein results from TCRdb running MiXCR on the 5' RACE reads. The top ten hold approximately 14% of the sample, which has just over 400,000 distinct CDR3 sequences, 20% to 25% seen once. The sample consisted of PBMCs or a T cell subset sorted from them (not recorded which). Receptors were obtained from an adult woman who had mild COVID-19 (a few samples of this study predate the infection). Cell type and time point are not known. CDR3s include the opening cysteine and the closing phenylalanine or tryptophan. Fields, in order: D gene, clone size, V gene, J gene, CDR3 DNA, CDR3 protein. The D gene is left open where the match is weak. The size entry is marked missing in some rows and otherwise reads once, few, many or a size class.

>.|few|TRBV5-1|TRBJ2-1
TGCGCCAGCAGCTTGGTTGGACCAGGGCCCTACAATGAGCAGTTCTTC
CASSLVGPGPYNEQFF
>TRBD2|.|TRBV20-1|TRBJ2-5
TGCAGTGCTAGAGTCGGGACTAGCGGGCAAGAGACCCAGTACTTC
CSARVGTSGQETQYF
>.|few|TRBV24-1|TRBJ1-1
TGTGCCACCAGGGGAGGAAACACTGAAGCTTTCTTT
CATRGGNTEAFF
>.|.|TRBV24-1|TRBJ2-3
TGTGCCACCAGTGACCCCGTGGCAGCCGCTCAGATGACGCAGTATTTT
CATSDPVAAAQMTQYF
>.|.|TRBV12-3/TRBV12-4|TRBJ1-1
TGTGCCAGCAGTTTTAGTCGGATAAACACTGAAGCTTTCTTT
CASSFSRINTEAFF
>.|.|TRBV7-9|TRBJ2-3
TGTGCCAGCAGCCCCGGGACGGGCACAGATACGCAGTATTTT
CASSPGTGTDTQYF
>.|few|TRBV5-4|TRBJ2-1
TGTGCCAGCAGCCCCCTACCGGACTCCTACAATGAGCAGTTCTTC
CASSPLPDSYNEQFF
>TRBD1|.|TRBV4-1|TRBJ1-5
TGCGCCAGCAGCCAGACTTGGGACAGCGGATCTCAGCCCCAGCATTTT
CASSQTWDSGSQPQHF
>.|.|TRBV21-1|TRBJ1-6
TGTGCCAGCGGTTTATCGAAGGCCTATAATTCACCCCTCCACTTT
CASGLSKAYNSPLHF
>.|.|TRBV29-1|TRBJ2-7
TGCAGCGTTGAAGACATTGACAGCTACGAGCAGTACTTC
CSVEDIDSYEQYF
>TRBD2|.|TRBV4-1|TRBJ2-1
TGCGCCAGCAGCCAAGACTCCTTAGCGGGGAATTACAATGAGCAGTTCTTC
CASSQDSLAGNYNEQFF
>.|.|TRBV5-1|TRBJ2-3
TGCGCCAGCAGCTCTCAAGACGAAGATACGCAGTATTTT
CASSSQDEDTQYF
>TRBD1|.|TRBV28|TRBJ2-1
TGTGCCAGCAGCGATACAGGGGGTTCCAATGAGCAGTTCTTC
CASSDTGGSNEQFF
>TRBD2|many|TRBV20-1|TRBJ2-7
TGCAGTGCTAGAGATGTAGCGGGAGGGGACTACGAGCAGTACTTC
CSARDVAGGDYEQYF
>.|.|TRBV20-1|TRBJ2-1
TGCAGTGCCTTAAAGGTGTTGAGTGAGCGGGACAATGAGCAGTTCTTC
CSALKVLSERDNEQFF
>TRBD1|.|TRBV24-1|TRBJ2-5
TGTGCCACCAGTCAGGACAGGGTAACAGAGACCCAGTACTTC
CATSQDRVTETQYF
>.|few|TRBV4-3|TRBJ2-1
TGCGCCAGCAGCCAGGCGTCGTTGGATAGCCTTGCCTACAATGAGCAGTTCTTC
CASSQASLDSLAYNEQFF
>TRBD2|many|TRBV7-2|TRBJ2-7
TGTGCCAGCAGCCCGGGGACTAGCGGAGGCTACGAGCAGTACTTC
CASSPGTSGGYEQYF
>.|few|TRBV5-1|TRBJ1-4
TGCGCCAGCACGAACGGGCCCTATGAAAAACTGTTTTTT
CASTNGPYEKLFF
>TRBD2|few|TRBV7-6|TRBJ2-7
TGTGCCAGCAGCCTCGCGACTAGCGGGAGTTACTACGAGCAGTACTTC
CASSLATSGSYYEQYF
>TRBD1|few|TRBV12-3/TRBV12-4|TRBJ2-7
TGTGCCAGCAGAAGGACAGGGGGGAGCGAGCAGTACTTC
CASRRTGGSEQYF
>TRBD2|.|TRBV7-2|TRBJ2-2
TGTGCCAGCAGCTTAGATGGCGGGAGAGTACGGACCGGGGAGCTGTTTTTT
CASSLDGGRVRTGELFF
>.|few|TRBV10-3|TRBJ2-5
TGTGCCATCGGGGGCCGGGATCAAGAGACCCAGTACTTC
CAIGGRDQETQYF
>TRBD2|.|TRBV9|TRBJ2-7
TGTGCCAGCAGCGGCGGGACTAGCGGCACCTACGAGCAGTACTTC
CASSGGTSGTYEQYF
>.|.|TRBV12-3/TRBV12-4|TRBJ1-3
TGTGCCAGCAGTTTCGGGGTCTCCGGAAACACCATATATTTT
CASSFGVSGNTIYF
>.|.|TRBV6-5|TRBJ2-5
TGTGCCAGGGGGGGCAGGGCAGAGACCCAGTACTTC
CARGGRAETQYF
>.|few|TRBV6-2/TRBV6-3|TRBJ2-1
TGTGCCAGCTCCCCAGGACCCAGGGTCAATGAGCAGTTCTTC
CASSPGPRVNEQFF
>.|.|TRBV7-2|TRBJ2-7
TGTGCCAGCAGCTCCGGACATTATATATCCTACGAGCAGTACTTC
CASSSGHYISYEQYF
>TRBD1|.|TRBV29-1|TRBJ1-2
TGCAGCGTGATGACAGGGCTCCCAGGTCATCTATATGGCTACACCTTC
CSVMTGLPGHLYGYTF
>.|.|TRBV20-1|TRBJ2-1
TGCAGTGCTCTAGACTACCCCGAGCAGTTCTTC
CSALDYPEQFF
>.|.|TRBV30|TRBJ2-5
TGTGCCTGGAGTGTAGGGGTCGGCCGCGTCCGAGAGACCCAGTACTTC
CAWSVGVGRVRETQYF
>TRBD2|.|TRBV24-1|TRBJ2-1
TGTGCCACCAGTGCCAAACTAGCGGTTGAGCAGTTCTTC
CATSAKLAVEQFF
>TRBD2|few|TRBV20-1|TRBJ2-7
TGCAGTGTGACTAGCGGGGTCGACGAGCAGTACTTC
CSVTSGVDEQYF
>.|few|TRBV12-3/TRBV12-4|TRBJ1-2
TGTGCCAGCAGCCCAAAGGGCTATGGCTACACCTTC
CASSPKGYGYTF
>.|few|TRBV7-9|TRBJ1-2
TGTGCCAGCAGCGAAGTTACGCAGTACGGCTACACCTTC
CASSEVTQYGYTF
>.|few|TRBV5-1|TRBJ1-1
TGCGCCAGCAGCTTGGCCATGGGGACCCAGAACACTGAAGCTTTCTTT
CASSLAMGTQNTEAFF
>.|.|TRBV29-1|TRBJ2-1
TGCAGCGTTACGTGGAGCAATGAGCAGTTCTTC
CSVTWSNEQFF
>TRBD2|few|TRBV5-5|TRBJ2-5
TGTGCCAGCAGCTGGACCCCCGGATCAGCGGGAGGGCCCGAGACCCAGTACTTC
CASSWTPGSAGGPETQYF
>.|.|TRBV2|TRBJ2-7
TGTGCCAGCAGCCGGGAGATCTACGAGCAGTACTTC
CASSREIYEQYF
>.|.|TRBV4-2|TRBJ2-1
TGTGCCAGCAGCCAAGAAGTGGGGGCAATAGCGGTGCAGTTCTTC
CASSQEVGAIAVQFF
>.|.|TRBV6-1|TRBJ2-5
TGTGCCAGCAGTGCGACGGCCGCAGACTTC
CASSATAADF
>.|.|TRBV3-1|TRBJ2-7
TGTGCCAGCAGCCAGAGGGGGGAGCAGTACTTC
CASSQRGEQYF
>.|few|TRBV7-3|TRBJ2-3
TGTGCCAGCAGCTTAACTCATGCCGGAGATACGCAGTATTTT
CASSLTHAGDTQYF
>.|.|TRBV20-1|TRBJ1-4
TGCAGTGCTAGAAAGGGAGAAAAACTGTTTTTT
CSARKGEKLFF